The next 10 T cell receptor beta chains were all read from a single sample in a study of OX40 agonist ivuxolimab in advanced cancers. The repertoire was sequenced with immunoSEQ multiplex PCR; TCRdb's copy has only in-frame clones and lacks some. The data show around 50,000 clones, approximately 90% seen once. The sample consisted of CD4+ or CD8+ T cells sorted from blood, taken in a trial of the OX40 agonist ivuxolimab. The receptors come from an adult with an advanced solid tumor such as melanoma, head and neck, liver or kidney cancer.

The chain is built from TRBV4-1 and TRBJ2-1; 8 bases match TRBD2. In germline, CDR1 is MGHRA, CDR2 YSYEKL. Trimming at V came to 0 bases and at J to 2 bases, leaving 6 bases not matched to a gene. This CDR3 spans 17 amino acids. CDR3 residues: CASSQDPAGVPYNEQFF. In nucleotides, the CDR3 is TGCGCCAGCAGCCAAGATCCAGCGGGAGTACCCTACAATGAGCAGTTCTTC.

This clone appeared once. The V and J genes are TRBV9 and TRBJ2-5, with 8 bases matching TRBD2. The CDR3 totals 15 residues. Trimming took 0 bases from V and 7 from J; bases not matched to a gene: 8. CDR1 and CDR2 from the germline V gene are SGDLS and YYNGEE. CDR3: CASSVGPAGEATQYF. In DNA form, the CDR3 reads TGTGCCAGCAGCGTAGGGCCAGCGGGAGAGGCGACCCAGTACTTC.

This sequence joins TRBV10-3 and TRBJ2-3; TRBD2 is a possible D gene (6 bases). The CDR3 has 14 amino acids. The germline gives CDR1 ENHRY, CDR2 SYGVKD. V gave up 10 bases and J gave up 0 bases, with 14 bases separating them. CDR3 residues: CATRGGTSTDTQYF. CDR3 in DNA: TGTGCCACCCGGGGTGGGACTAGCACAGATACGCAGTATTTT.

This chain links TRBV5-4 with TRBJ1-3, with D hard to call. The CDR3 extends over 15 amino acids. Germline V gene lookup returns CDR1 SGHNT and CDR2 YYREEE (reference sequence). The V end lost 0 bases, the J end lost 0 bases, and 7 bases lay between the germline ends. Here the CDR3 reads CASSLGMGSGNTIYF. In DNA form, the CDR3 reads TGTGCCAGCAGCTTGGGAATGGGCTCTGGAAACACCATATATTTT.

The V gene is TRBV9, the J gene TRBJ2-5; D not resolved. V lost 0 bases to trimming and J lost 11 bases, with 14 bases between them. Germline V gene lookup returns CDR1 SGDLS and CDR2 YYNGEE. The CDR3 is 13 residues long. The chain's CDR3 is CASSVGPPGEQYF. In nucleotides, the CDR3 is TGTGCCAGCAGCGTAGGTCCCCCAGGAGAGCAGTACTTC.

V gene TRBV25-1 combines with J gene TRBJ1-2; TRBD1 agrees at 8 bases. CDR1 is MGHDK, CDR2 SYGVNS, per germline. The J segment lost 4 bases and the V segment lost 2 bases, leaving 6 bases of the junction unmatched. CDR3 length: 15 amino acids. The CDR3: CASSEGGTGLYGYTF. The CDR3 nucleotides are TGTGCCAGCAGTGAAGGAGGGACAGGTCTCTATGGCTACACCTTC.

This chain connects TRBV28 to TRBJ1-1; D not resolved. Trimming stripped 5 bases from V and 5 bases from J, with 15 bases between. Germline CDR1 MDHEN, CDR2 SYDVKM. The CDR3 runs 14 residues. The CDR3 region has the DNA TGTGCCAGCAGTCCGATAACTCTGGGGACTGAAGCTTTCTTT. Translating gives CASSPITLGTEAFF.

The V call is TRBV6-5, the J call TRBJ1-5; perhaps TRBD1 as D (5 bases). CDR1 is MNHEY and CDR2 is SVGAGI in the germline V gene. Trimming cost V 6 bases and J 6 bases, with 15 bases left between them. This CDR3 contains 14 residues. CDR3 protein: CASRQGGAGQPQHF. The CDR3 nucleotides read TGTGCCAGCAGGCAAGGAGGGGCGGGTCAGCCCCAGCATTTT.

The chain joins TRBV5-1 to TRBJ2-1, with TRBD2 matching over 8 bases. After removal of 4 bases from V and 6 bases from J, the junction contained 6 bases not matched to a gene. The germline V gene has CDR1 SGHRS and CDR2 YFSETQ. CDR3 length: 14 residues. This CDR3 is CASSPRGTSNEQFF. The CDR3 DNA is TGCGCCAGCAGCCCAAGGGGGACTAGCAATGAGCAGTTCTTC. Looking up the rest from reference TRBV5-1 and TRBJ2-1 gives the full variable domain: KAGVTQTPRYLIKTRGQQVTLSCSPISGHRSVSWYQQTPGQGLQFLFEYFSETQRNKGNFPGRFSGRQFSNSRSEMNVSTLELGDSALYLCASSPRGTSNEQFFGPGTRLTVL.

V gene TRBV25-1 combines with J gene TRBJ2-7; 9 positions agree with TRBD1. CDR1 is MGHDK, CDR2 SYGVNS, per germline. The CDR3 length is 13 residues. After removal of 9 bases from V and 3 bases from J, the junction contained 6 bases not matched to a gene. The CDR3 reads CASTTGGFYEQYF. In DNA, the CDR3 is TGTGCCAGTACTACAGGGGGCTTCTACGAGCAGTACTTC.